These 32 T cell receptor beta chains originate from one sample sequenced in a study of shared clonotypes between healthy human individuals. Selected positively for CCR7 and CD45RO-negative, naive CD8 cells excluded terminally differentiated effector memory CD45RA+ cells. Only in-frame clones appear in the TCRdb table, and some are missing; sequencing was by immunoSEQ multiplex PCR. This table has 1.5 million to 2.5 million clones, about 95% appearing once. What was sequenced was naive CD8+ T cells sorted from blood. These receptors all stem from a man aged 18 to 35 in good health.

This chain connects TRBV19 to TRBJ1-1; D is undetermined. Deletions cut 5 bases from V and 8 bases from J, with 12 bases between. The CDR3 loop spans 12 amino acids. Per germline, CDR1 LNHDA and CDR2 SQIVND (reference sequence). The CDR3 sequence: CASSPRTPEAFF. The DNA of the CDR3 is TGTGCCAGTAGTCCCCGGACGCCCGAAGCTTTCTTT.

V is TRBV23-1 and J is TRBJ1-1; D possibly corresponds to TRBD1 (5 bases). TRBV23-1 is placed among ORFs of uncertain function. V was cut by 0 bases and J by 1 base, with 15 bases left in between. The CDR3 length is 17 residues. The CDR3 DNA reads as TGCGCCAGCAGTCAATCACGGTCGAGGACACCGAACACTGAAGCTTTCTTT. Protein sequence: CASSQSRSRTPNTEAFF.

The chain links TRBV5-1 to TRBJ2-1, with 8 bases identical to TRBD2. The CDR3 contains 13 residues. The V gene end was trimmed by 1 base and the J gene end by 7 bases; junction bases not matched to a gene: 1. Germline V gives CDR1 SGHRS, CDR2 YFSETQ. CDR3 nucleotides: TGCGCCAGCAGCTTGCGCGGGGGGAATGAGCAGTTCTTC. Encoded protein: CASSLRGGNEQFF.

The chain recombines TRBV5-1 with TRBJ1-1; D ambiguous. CDR1 and CDR2 from the germline V gene are SGHRS and YFSETQ. CDR3 length: 17 residues. V was cut by 0 bases and J by 0 bases, with 15 bases left in between. CDR3 loop: CASSLAPVLALNTEAFF. In nucleotides, the CDR3 is TGCGCCAGCAGCTTGGCCCCAGTACTTGCCCTGAACACTGAAGCTTTCTTT.

This clone is a singleton in its sample. The chain employs TRBV6-6 and TRBJ1-1, with unresolved D. The CDR3 contains 12 residues. Germline CDR1 reads MNHNY; CDR2 reads SVGAGI (reference sequence). V lost 5 bases and J lost 8, with 12 bases in between. CDR3 region: CASSHGSSEAFF. DNA of the CDR3: TGTGCCAGCAGTCACGGCAGTAGCGAAGCTTTCTTT.

This clone was found once. The chain has TRBV5-6 and TRBJ1-3; unclear D gene. The ends were cut back, 4 bases at V and 0 bases at J, with 11 bases in the middle. The CDR3 has 15 amino acids. Germline values: CDR1 SGHDT, CDR2 YYEEEE. CDR3 sequence: CASSRLGVSGNTIYF. CDR3 nucleotide sequence: TGTGCCAGCAGCCGTTTGGGAGTCTCTGGAAACACCATATATTTT.

The chain uses TRBV19 and TRBJ1-2, with 9 bases matching TRBD1. The V segment lost 6 bases and the J segment 10 bases; nucleotides outside the gene matches: 9. Germline lookup yields CDR1 LNHDA and CDR2 SQIVND (reference sequence). This CDR3 spans 13 amino acids. The CDR3 DNA reads TGTGCCAGTAGATCGGGACAGGGTCCCTCCTACACCTTC. It specifies CASRSGQGPSYTF.

This clone was found a few times. DNA of the CDR3: TGTGCCAGCAGGGATTCAAGGGAATACGAGCAGTACTTC. Translation: CASRDSREYEQYF. The chain has TRBV2 and TRBJ2-7; D is unresolved. The CDR3 runs to 13 residues. Germline CDR1 reads SNHLY; CDR2 reads FYNNEI. Trimming removed 6 bases at V and 4 bases at J, with 13 bases between.

As regards this clone: Other DNA sequences in this specimen translate into the identical CDR3. This sequence joins TRBV11-2 and TRBJ2-1; no clear D. V was cut by 3 bases and J by 4 bases, with 7 bases left in between. CDR1 and CDR2 (germline): SGHAT, FQNNGV. This CDR3 is built from 13 residues. For the CDR3, the DNA is TGTGCCAGCAGCTTCGGCAGTTACAATGAGCAGTTCTTC. Amino acid sequence: CASSFGSYNEQFF.

This chain uses TRBV10-3 with TRBJ2-1; TRBD1 matches 7 bases. There are 13 residues in the CDR3. Germline V lookup: CDR1 ENHRY, CDR2 SYGVKD. Trimming took 7 bases from V and 3 from J; bases not matched to a gene: 3. CDR3 loop: CAIKRTGYNEQFF. The DNA of the CDR3 is TGTGCCATCAAAAGGACAGGCTACAATGAGCAGTTCTTC.

The V call is TRBV7-2, the J call TRBJ2-7; D is perhaps TRBD1 (6 bases). The CDR3 is made up of 13 amino acids. The germline V and J ends were trimmed by 5 bases and 4 bases, with 12 bases remaining between them. Per germline, CDR1 SGHTA and CDR2 FQGNSA. CDR3 loop: CASSPGTYYEQYF. In DNA, the CDR3 is TGTGCCAGCAGCCCAGGGACATATTACGAGCAGTACTTC.

This clone appeared a single time. The genes are TRBV19 and TRBJ1-2; 8 bases match TRBD1. With 5 bases clipped from V and 0 bases from J, the junction kept 5 bases outside the gene matches. The V gene's germline CDR1 is LNHDA and CDR2 SQIVND (reference sequence). This CDR3 contains 15 residues. The CDR3 is CASSSRTGPNYGYTF. The CDR3 bases are TGTGCCAGTAGTTCTAGGACAGGGCCTAACTATGGCTACACCTTC.

This clone was seen a handful of times. The J gene is TRBJ2-7, the V gene TRBV9, with 7 bases that match TRBD2. The germline CDR1 and CDR2 sequences are SGDLS and YYNGEE. The CDR3 spans 15 residues. V dropped 3 bases and J dropped 3; count of bases not matched to a gene: 9. The CDR3 sequence: CASSAGTTGDYEQYF. CDR3 DNA sequence: TGTGCCAGCAGCGCGGGGACTACGGGGGACTACGAGCAGTACTTC.

Comments on this clone: Other DNA sequences in this specimen translate into the identical CDR3. The chain has TRBV6-5 and TRBJ2-2, with D uncertain. Trimming took 3 bases from V and 0 from J, leaving 2 bases between them. Germline CDR1 reads MNHEY; CDR2 reads SVGAGI. There are 13 residues in the CDR3. CDR3 DNA: TGTGCCAGCAGTTATCCGAACACCGGGGAGCTGTTTTTT. Translating it yields CASSYPNTGELFF.

The chain recombines TRBV6-6 with TRBJ2-7; D uncertain. The CDR3 contains 15 residues. The V gene lost 0 bases and the J gene lost 3 bases, with 12 bases spanning the gap. CDR1 is MNHNY and CDR2 is SVGAGI in the germline V gene (reference sequence). CDR3 amino acids: CASSYSYQLDYEQYF. The CDR3 DNA follows: TGTGCCAGCAGTTACTCCTACCAGCTGGACTACGAGCAGTACTTC.

V gene TRBV13 combines with J gene TRBJ1-2; D gene ambiguous. CDR3 length equals 12 residues. V lost 5 bases to trimming and J lost 8 bases, with 12 bases between them. From germline, CDR1 is PRHDT and CDR2 FYEKMQ (reference sequence). CDR3 bases: TGTGCCAGCAGCCTAGCGGTTAACGGCTACACCTTC. Translated: CASSLAVNGYTF.

The chain has TRBV7-6 and TRBJ2-7; TRBD1 aligns across 11 bases. Trimming took 5 bases from V and 5 from J; bases not matched to a gene: 5. The CDR3 extends over 14 amino acids. CDR1 is SGHVS and CDR2 is FNYEAQ in the germline V gene. The CDR3 protein is CASSPGQGADEQYF. The CDR3 DNA sequence: TGTGCCAGCAGCCCCGGACAGGGGGCGGACGAGCAGTACTTC.

The CDR3 nucleotides are TGTGCCTGGAGGGGGACAGGGCCCTACGAGCAGTACTTC. As protein: CAWRGTGPYEQYF. The chain combines TRBV30 with TRBJ2-7; 9 bases map to TRBD1. Looked up from germline, CDR1 is GTSNPN and CDR2 is SVGIG (reference sequence). The CDR3 loop spans 13 amino acids. Trimming took 3 bases from V and 2 from J; bases not matched to a gene: 2.

The chain uses TRBV10-1 and TRBJ2-7, with 8 bases that match TRBD1. Trimming took 3 bases from V and 8 from J; bases not matched to a gene: 12. There are 15 residues in the CDR3. Germline CDR1 and CDR2: WNHNN and SYGVQD (reference sequence). The CDR3, as DNA: TGCGCCAGCAGTGAATTAGGACAGGGAGTTTACCAGCAGTACTTC. Its protein is CASSELGQGVYQQYF.

The chain joins TRBV7-6 to TRBJ2-1; 9 nucleotides agree with TRBD1. Germline lookup yields CDR1 SGHVS and CDR2 FNYEAQ. V shed 4 bases and J 4 bases; nucleotides not matched to a gene: 5. The CDR3 contains 15 residues. For the CDR3, the DNA is TGTGCCAGCAGCTCCGGGACAGGGTGGTACAATGAGCAGTTCTTC. Encoded protein: CASSSGTGWYNEQFF.

Notes on this clone: The same CDR3 can be traced to other DNA sequences in this sample. The chain combines TRBV14 with TRBJ2-7; the match to TRBD2 covers 8 bases. This CDR3 has 13 residues. CDR1 SGHDN and CDR2 FVKESK come from the germline V gene. J lost 2 bases, V lost 3 bases, and 0 bases had no gene match. The CDR3 nucleotides are TGTGCCAGCAGCCACGGGGGGGCCTACGAGCAGTACTTC. It translates to CASSHGGAYEQYF.

This clone was picked up one time. The CDR3 coding sequence is TGCAGCGTTGCCCCGGGGACGAACACCGGGGAGCTGTTTTTT. Amino acid sequence: CSVAPGTNTGELFF. This sequence joins TRBV29-1 and TRBJ2-2; a weak D match, TRBD2 (5 bases). The CDR3 is 14 residues long. Trimming stripped 4 bases from V and 0 bases from J, with 9 bases between. The germline V gene has CDR1 SQVTM and CDR2 ANQGSEA.

The gene calls are TRBV19 and TRBJ2-7; the D gene is possibly TRBD1 (6 bases). The germline V gene encodes CDR1 LNHDA and CDR2 SQIVND (reference sequence). Trimming removed 6 bases at V and 2 bases at J, with 14 bases between. CDR3 length equals 14 residues. The CDR3 sequence: CASRPGHGAYEQYF. In DNA, the CDR3 is TGTGCCAGTAGGCCGGGACACGGCGCCTACGAGCAGTACTTC.

The chain carries TRBV19 and TRBJ1-5; D is possibly TRBD1 (5 bases). The ends were cut back, 3 bases at V and 7 bases at J, with 13 bases in the middle. From germline, CDR1 is LNHDA and CDR2 SQIVND (reference sequence). The CDR3 is 14 residues long. The CDR3 region has the DNA TGTGCCAGTAGTATTCCAGGGTGGGGGCAGCCCCAGCATTTT. Translation: CASSIPGWGQPQHF.

The chain uses TRBV11-2 and TRBJ2-1; 9 nucleotides align to TRBD2. The CDR3 is 14 residues long. Trimming removed 4 bases from V and 8 bases from J; junction bases left unmatched: 6. Per the germline V gene, CDR1 is SGHAT and CDR2 is FQNNGV. The CDR3 region is CASSWRGGGYEQFF. DNA of the CDR3: TGTGCCAGCAGCTGGCGGGGGGGCGGCTATGAGCAGTTCTTC.

As to this clone: At the DNA level, this CDR3 is encoded by other sequences in the same sample as well. The chain joins TRBV7-9 to TRBJ2-3; no firm D call. V lost 0 bases and J 2 bases, leaving 3 bases between the germline ends. Per germline, CDR1 SEHNR and CDR2 FQNEAQ (reference sequence). The CDR3 is made up of 13 amino acids. The CDR3 nucleotides are TGTGCCAGCAGCTTAGCCTCCACAGATACGCAGTATTTT. Protein: CASSLASTDTQYF.

The gene calls are TRBV7-2 and TRBJ2-7; D is unclear. This CDR3 contains 14 residues. Trimming took 5 bases from V and 2 from J, leaving 13 bases between them. CDR1 and CDR2 (germline): SGHTA, FQGNSA. CDR3: CASSQIGTAYEQYF. The CDR3 DNA follows: TGTGCCAGCAGCCAAATAGGTACAGCCTACGAGCAGTACTTC.

This sequence joins TRBV4-1 and TRBJ2-1; maybe TRBD2 (6 bases). The length of the CDR3 is 14 residues. CDR1 MGHRA and CDR2 YSYEKL come from the germline V gene. The ends were cut back, 3 bases at V and 8 bases at J, with 14 bases in the middle. The CDR3 nucleotides are TGCGCCAGCAGCCACAGGGCGGGGTTCGATGAGCAGTTCTTC. This gives the protein CASSHRAGFDEQFF.

The V gene is TRBV5-4, the J gene TRBJ2-1, with unresolved D. The V gene lost 4 bases and the J gene lost 12 bases, with 14 bases spanning the gap. The CDR3 sequence is 12 residues long. Germline V gene sequence: CDR1 SGHNT, CDR2 YYREEE (reference sequence). The chain's CDR3 is CASSQKGGWQFF. The CDR3 nucleotides are TGTGCCAGCAGCCAGAAGGGTGGATGGCAGTTCTTC. Supplemented by reference TRBV5-4 and TRBJ2-1, the full variable domain reads ETGVTQSPTHLIKTRGQQVTLRCSSQSGHNTVSWYQQALGQGPQFIFQYYREEENGRGNFPPRFSGLQFPNYSSELNVNALELDDSALYLCASSQKGGWQFFGPGTRLTVL.

The chain links TRBV2 to TRBJ2-5; D remains ambiguous. V was cut by 6 bases and J by 1 base, with 3 bases left in between. The length of the CDR3 is 11 residues. Germline CDR1 SNHLY, CDR2 FYNNEI. The CDR3 region is CASRPQETQYF. The CDR3 coding sequence is TGTGCCAGCAGGCCCCAAGAGACCCAGTACTTC. Combining the CDR3 with reference TRBV2 and TRBJ2-5 gives the whole variable domain EPEVTQTPSHQVTQMGQEVILRCVPISNHLYFYWYRQILGQKVEFLVSFYNNEISEKSEIFDDQFSVERPDGSNFTLKIRSTKLEDSAMYFCASRPQETQYFGPGTRLLVL.

The rearrangement links TRBV19 to TRBJ2-7, with no clear D. V lost 3 bases and J lost 2, with 8 bases in between. This CDR3 has 13 amino acids. CDR1 LNHDA and CDR2 SQIVND come from the germline V gene (reference sequence). The CDR3 nucleotides are TGTGCCAGTAGTATGAACAAGGCCTACGAGCAGTACTTC. Encoded protein: CASSMNKAYEQYF.

The chain carries TRBV11-3 and TRBJ1-1; TRBD1 aligns across 8 bases. There are 13 residues in the CDR3. With 11 bases clipped from V and 3 bases from J, the junction kept 8 bases outside the gene matches. The germline V gene has CDR1 SGHNT and CDR2 YENEEA. The CDR3 loop reads CASSDRDDTEAFF. As DNA, the CDR3 is TGTGCCTCTTCGGACAGGGATGACACTGAAGCTTTCTTT. The entire variable domain, with the rest obtained from reference TRBV11-3 and TRBJ1-1, is as follows: EAGVVQSPRYKIIEKKQPVAFWCNPISGHNTLYWYLQNLGQGPELLIRYENEEAVDDSQLPKDRFSAERLKGVDSTLKIQPAELGDSAVYLCASSDRDDTEAFFGQGTRLTVV.